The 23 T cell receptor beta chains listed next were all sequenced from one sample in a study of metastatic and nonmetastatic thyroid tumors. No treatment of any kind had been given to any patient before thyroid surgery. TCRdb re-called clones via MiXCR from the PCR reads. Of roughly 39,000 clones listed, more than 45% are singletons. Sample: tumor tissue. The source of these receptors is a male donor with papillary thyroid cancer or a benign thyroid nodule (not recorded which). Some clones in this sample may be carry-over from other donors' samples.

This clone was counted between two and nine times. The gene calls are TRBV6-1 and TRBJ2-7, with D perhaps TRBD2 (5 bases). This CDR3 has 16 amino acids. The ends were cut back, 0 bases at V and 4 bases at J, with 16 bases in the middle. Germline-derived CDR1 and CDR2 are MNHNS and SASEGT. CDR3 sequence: CASSEALPQSGYEQYF. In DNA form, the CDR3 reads TGTGCCAGCAGTGAAGCGCTTCCCCAATCGGGGTACGAGCAGTACTTC.

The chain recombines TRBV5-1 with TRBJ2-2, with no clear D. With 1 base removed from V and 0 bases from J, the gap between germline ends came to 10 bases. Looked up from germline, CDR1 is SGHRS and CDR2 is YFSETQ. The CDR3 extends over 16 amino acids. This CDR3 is CASSLRRNTNTGELFF. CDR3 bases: TGCGCCAGCAGCTTGCGGCGGAATACGAACACCGGGGAGCTGTTTTTT.

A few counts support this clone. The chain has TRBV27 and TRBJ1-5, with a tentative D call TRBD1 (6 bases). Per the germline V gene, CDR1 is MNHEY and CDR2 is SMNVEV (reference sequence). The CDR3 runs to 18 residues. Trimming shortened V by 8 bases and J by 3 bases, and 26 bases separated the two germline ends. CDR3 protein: CASGPRQDGRGYNQPQHF. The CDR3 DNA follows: TGTGCCAGCGGCCCCCGACAGGACGGTAGGGGCTACAATCAGCCCCAGCATTTT.

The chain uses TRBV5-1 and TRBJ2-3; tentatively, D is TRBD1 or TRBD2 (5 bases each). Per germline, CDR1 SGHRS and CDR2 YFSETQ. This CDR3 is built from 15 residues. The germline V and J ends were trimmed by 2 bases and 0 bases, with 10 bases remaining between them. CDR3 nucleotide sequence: TGCGCCAGCAGCTTTGGGACGGCTAGCACAGATACGCAGTATTTT. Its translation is CASSFGTASTDTQYF.

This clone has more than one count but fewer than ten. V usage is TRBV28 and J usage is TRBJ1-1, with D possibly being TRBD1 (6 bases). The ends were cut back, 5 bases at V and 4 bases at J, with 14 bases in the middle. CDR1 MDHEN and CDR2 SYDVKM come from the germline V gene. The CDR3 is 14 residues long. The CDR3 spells CASSPIGGSTEAFF. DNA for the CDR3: TGTGCCAGCAGTCCCATAGGGGGGTCCACTGAAGCTTTCTTT.

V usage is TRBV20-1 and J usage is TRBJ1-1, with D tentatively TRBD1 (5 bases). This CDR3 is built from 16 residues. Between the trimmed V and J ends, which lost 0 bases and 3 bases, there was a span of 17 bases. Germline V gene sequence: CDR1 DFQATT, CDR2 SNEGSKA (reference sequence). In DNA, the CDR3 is TGCAGTGCTAGAGACTTAAACGGGGGGTCACACACTGAAGCTTTCTTT. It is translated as CSARDLNGGSHTEAFF.

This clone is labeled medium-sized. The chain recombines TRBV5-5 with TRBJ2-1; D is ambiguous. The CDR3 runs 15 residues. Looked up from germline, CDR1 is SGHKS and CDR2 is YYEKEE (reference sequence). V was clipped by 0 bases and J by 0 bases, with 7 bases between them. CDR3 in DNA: TGTGCCAGCAGCTTGGAGATGAGCTCCTACAATGAGCAGTTCTTC. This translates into CASSLEMSSYNEQFF.

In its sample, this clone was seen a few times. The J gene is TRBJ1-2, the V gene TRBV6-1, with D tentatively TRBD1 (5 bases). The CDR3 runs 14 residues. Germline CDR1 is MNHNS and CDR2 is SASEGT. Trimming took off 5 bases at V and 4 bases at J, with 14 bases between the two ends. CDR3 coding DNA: TGTGCCAGCAGTCCACGGGGCAGCTCCTATGGCTACACCTTC. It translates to CASSPRGSSYGYTF.

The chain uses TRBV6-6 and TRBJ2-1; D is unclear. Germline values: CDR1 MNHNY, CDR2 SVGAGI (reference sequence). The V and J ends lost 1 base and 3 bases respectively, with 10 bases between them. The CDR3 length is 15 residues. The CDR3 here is CASSYYGDSYNEQFF. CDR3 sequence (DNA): TGTGCCAGCAGTTACTATGGGGATAGCTACAATGAGCAGTTCTTC.

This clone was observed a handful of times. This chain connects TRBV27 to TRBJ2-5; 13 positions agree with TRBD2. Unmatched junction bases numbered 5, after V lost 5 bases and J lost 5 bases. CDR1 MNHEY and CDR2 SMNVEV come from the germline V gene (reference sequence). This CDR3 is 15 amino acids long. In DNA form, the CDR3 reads TGTGCCAGCAGTGTGACGACTAGCGGGGGGGAGACCCAGTACTTC. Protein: CASSVTTSGGETQYF.

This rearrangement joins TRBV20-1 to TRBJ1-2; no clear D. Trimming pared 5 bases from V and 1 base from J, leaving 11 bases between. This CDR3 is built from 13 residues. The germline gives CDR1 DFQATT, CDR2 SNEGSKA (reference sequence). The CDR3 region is CSAARNFNYGYTF. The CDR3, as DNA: TGCAGTGCTGCTAGGAATTTTAACTATGGCTACACCTTC.

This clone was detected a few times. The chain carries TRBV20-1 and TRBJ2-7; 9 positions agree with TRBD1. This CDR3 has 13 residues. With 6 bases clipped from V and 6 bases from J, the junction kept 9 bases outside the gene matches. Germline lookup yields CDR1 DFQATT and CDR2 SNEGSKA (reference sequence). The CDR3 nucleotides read TGCAGTGCACCCGGGACAGGGCCTCTCGAGCAGTACTTC. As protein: CSAPGTGPLEQYF.

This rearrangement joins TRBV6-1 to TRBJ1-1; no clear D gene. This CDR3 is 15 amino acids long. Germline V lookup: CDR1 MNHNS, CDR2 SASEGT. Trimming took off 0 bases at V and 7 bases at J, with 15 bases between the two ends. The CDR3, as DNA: TGTGCCAGCAGTGAAGCTCGGGGAGTCCCTGGTGAAGCTTTCTTT. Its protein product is CASSEARGVPGEAFF.

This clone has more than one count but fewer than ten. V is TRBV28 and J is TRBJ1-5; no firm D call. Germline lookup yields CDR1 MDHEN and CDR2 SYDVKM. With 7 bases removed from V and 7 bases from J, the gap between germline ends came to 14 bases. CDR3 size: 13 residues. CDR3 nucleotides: TGTGCCAGCATTCTCGGAGAGGAACAGCCCCAGCATTTT. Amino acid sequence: CASILGEEQPQHF.

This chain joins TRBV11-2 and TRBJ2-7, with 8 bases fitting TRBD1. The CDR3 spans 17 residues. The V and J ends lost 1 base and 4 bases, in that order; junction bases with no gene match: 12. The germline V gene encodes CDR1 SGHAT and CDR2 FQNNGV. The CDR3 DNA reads TGTGCCAGCAGCTTAGGTCATAAAGCAGGGGGCTCTTACGAGCAGTACTTC. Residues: CASSLGHKAGGSYEQYF.

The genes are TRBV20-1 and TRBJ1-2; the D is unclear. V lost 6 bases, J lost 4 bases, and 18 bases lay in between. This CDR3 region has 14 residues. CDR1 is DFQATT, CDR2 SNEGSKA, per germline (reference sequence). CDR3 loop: CSAPDPEVSYGYTF. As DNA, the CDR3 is TGCAGTGCACCTGACCCAGAAGTATCCTATGGCTACACCTTC.

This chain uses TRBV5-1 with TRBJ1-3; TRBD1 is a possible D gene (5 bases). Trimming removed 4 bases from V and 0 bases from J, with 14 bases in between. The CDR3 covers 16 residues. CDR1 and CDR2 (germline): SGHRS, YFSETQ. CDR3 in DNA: TGCGCCAGCAGCCCGGGACCAGTTGGCTCTGGAAACACCATATATTTT. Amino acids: CASSPGPVGSGNTIYF.

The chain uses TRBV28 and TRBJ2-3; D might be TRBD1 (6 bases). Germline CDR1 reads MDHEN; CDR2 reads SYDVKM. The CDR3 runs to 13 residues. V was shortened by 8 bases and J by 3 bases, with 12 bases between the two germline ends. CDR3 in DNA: TGTGCCAGCCGGGACACTTTGACAGATACGCAGTATTTT. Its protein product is CASRDTLTDTQYF.

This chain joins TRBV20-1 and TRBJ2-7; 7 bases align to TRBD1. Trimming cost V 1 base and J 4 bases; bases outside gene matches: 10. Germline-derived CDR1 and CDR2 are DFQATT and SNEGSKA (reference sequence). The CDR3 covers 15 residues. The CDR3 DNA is TGCAGTGCTAGAGGACAGGGTTACAGTAAATACGAGCAGTACTTC. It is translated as CSARGQGYSKYEQYF.

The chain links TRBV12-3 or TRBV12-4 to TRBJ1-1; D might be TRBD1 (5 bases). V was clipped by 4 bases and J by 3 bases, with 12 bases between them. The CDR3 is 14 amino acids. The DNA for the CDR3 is TGTGCCAGCAGTTCGGGACTCCGGGACACTGAAGCTTTCTTT. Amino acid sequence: CASSSGLRDTEAFF.

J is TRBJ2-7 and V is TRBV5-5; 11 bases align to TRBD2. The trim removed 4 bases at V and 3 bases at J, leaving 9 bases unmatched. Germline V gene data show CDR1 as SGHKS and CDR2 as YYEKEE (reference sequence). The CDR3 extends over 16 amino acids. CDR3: CASSTPGLAEFYEQYF. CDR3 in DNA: TGTGCCAGCAGCACCCCGGGACTAGCGGAATTCTACGAGCAGTACTTC.

CDR3 residues: CASRISGGNTGELFF. The CDR3 region has the DNA TGTGCCAGCAGGATTAGCGGGGGGAACACCGGGGAGCTGTTTTTT. The rearrangement joins TRBV7-2 to TRBJ2-2; 9 bases match TRBD2. CDR3 length: 15 amino acids. CDR1 is SGHTA, CDR2 FQGNSA, per germline. The trim removed 6 bases at V and 1 base at J, leaving 3 bases unmatched.

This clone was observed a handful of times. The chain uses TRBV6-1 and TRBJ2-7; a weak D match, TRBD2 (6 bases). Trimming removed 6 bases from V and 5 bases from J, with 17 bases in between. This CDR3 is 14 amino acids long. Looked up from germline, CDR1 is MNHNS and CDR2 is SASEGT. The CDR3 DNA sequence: TGTGCCAGCAGGCGCGGGGAAAAAGTCCACGAGCAGTACTTC. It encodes CASRRGEKVHEQYF.